This paragraph covers one TCR beta chain sequence. Its antigen is undetermined. This sample was taken from a study of T cells in Graves' hyperthyroidism and ophthalmopathy. The study's findings and limits: Most thyroid-expanded clonotypes above 0.001 were also found in blood.

Authors of the study amplified TCR beta CDR3 regions from RNA transcripts. The study used the HTBI primer set for a first-round RT-PCR of the TCR CDR3. TCRdb passed the multiplex PCR reads through MiXCR, listing each CDR3 protein once. The sample has roughly 400,000 distinct CDR3 sequences; over 13% are singletons. CDR3 size: 14 residues. Germline loops: CDR1 SGHRS, CDR2 YFSETQ. Trimming pared 3 bases from V and 3 bases from J, leaving 7 bases between. The V gene is TRBV5-1, the J gene TRBJ2-6; tentatively, D is TRBD1 (5 bases). This receptor was identified in a man aged 50 or older with Graves' ophthalmopathy. The specimen sequenced was blood. CDR3 DNA sequence: TGCGCCAGCAGCTCCAGGGTTGGGGCCAACGTCCTGACTTTC. Protein: CASSSRVGANVLTF.